This is a list of T cell receptor beta chains from one sample in a study of glioma-infiltrating T cells. TCRdb redid the calling of the multiplex PCR reads with MiXCR, one entry per CDR3 protein. In the table there are more than 95,000 distinct CDR3 sequences, about 23% of which are singletons. The source material was glioma tissue, nonneoplastic brain tissue, or PBMCs (not recorded which). The receptor source for this set is a human donor with low-grade glioma or glioblastoma, undergoing nonglioma brain surgery, or in good health (not recorded which). Each CDR3 is given with its conserved first and last residue. The D gene is left open where the match is weak. Only some rows state a clone size, as once, few, many or a class for expanded clones.

d_gene: NA; abundance: many; v_gene: TRBV5-4; j_gene: TRBJ2-3; CDR3aa: CASSLLLADTITDTQYF; CDR3nt: TGTGCCAGCAGCTTGTTGTTAGCGGATACCATCACAGATACGCAGTATTTT
d_gene: NA; abundance: many; v_gene: TRBV28; j_gene: TRBJ1-6; CDR3aa: CASSLSDRASYNSPLHF; CDR3nt: TGTGCCAGCAGTCTTTCGGACAGAGCCAGCTATAATTCACCCCTCCACTTT
d_gene: NA; abundance: many; v_gene: TRBV28; j_gene: TRBJ2-4; CDR3aa: CASSPADIQYF; CDR3nt: TGTGCCAGCAGTCCCGCGGACATTCAGTACTTC
d_gene: NA; abundance: many; v_gene: TRBV6-1; j_gene: TRBJ1-1; CDR3aa: CASSRTMMNTEAFF; CDR3nt: TGTGCCAGCAGCCGTACAATGATGAACACTGAAGCTTTCTTT
d_gene: TRBD2; abundance: NA; v_gene: TRBV3-1; j_gene: TRBJ2-5; CDR3aa: CASSQVGRESKTQYF; CDR3nt: TGTGCCAGCAGCCAAGTCGGGCGGGAGTCGAAGACCCAGTACTTC
d_gene: NA; abundance: many; v_gene: TRBV27; j_gene: TRBJ2-6; CDR3aa: CASSRDGPLQGANVLTF; CDR3nt: TGTGCCAGCAGCCGGGACGGCCCTCTTCAAGGGGCCAACGTCCTGACTTTC
d_gene: TRBD1; abundance: many; v_gene: TRBV28; j_gene: TRBJ2-7; CDR3aa: CASSLRDRVYEQYF; CDR3nt: TGTGCCAGCAGTTTGAGGGACAGGGTTTACGAGCAGTACTTC
d_gene: TRBD2; abundance: few; v_gene: TRBV4-1; j_gene: TRBJ2-1; CDR3aa: CASSQAGGRVDEQFF; CDR3nt: TGCGCCAGCAGCCAAGCAGGCGGGAGGGTCGATGAGCAGTTCTTC
d_gene: TRBD2; abundance: many; v_gene: TRBV4-1; j_gene: TRBJ2-1; CDR3aa: CASSQEAARLAGSFNEQFF; CDR3nt: TGCGCCAGCAGCCAAGAGGCAGCCCGGTTAGCGGGGTCCTTCAATGAGCAGTTCTTC
d_gene: NA; abundance: NA; v_gene: TRBV6-2/TRBV6-3; j_gene: TRBJ2-3; CDR3aa: CASNQTGSASYTDTQYF; CDR3nt: TGTGCCAGCAATCAGACCGGTAGCGCGAGTTACACAGATACGCAGTATTTT
d_gene: NA; abundance: many; v_gene: TRBV6-1; j_gene: TRBJ2-1; CDR3aa: CASSVSDPGYNEQFF; CDR3nt: TGTGCCAGCAGTGTGAGCGACCCCGGCTACAATGAGCAGTTCTTC